This section outlines one TCR beta chain sequence together with its context. Its target is unknown. Produced via immunoSEQ multiplex PCR; TCRdb's table is partial and in-frame only. Among 62,000 or so clones listed, roughly 78% were seen once. Receiving focal radiation plus CTLA-4 blockade with ipilimumab were patients who had chemo-refractory metastatic non-small-cell lung cancer. These data belong to a study of radiotherapy plus CTLA-4 blockade in lung cancer. Study details: Disease control was seen in 30% to 35% of patients, objective responses in roughly 17%. Study conclusions and caveats: In blood, early T cell clone dynamics reportedly predicted response best, together with interferon-beta. An expansion of tumor-derived TCR clones occurred in blood after radiotherapy plus ipilimumab.

Germline V CDR1 and CDR2: SGHAT, FQNNGV. The ends were cut back, 1 base at V and 3 bases at J, with 8 bases in the middle. CDR3 length: 14 amino acids. This sequence was found in a human donor with non-small cell lung cancer who had a complete response to radiotherapy plus ipilimumab. Here the sequenced sample was peripheral blood, taken from a patient treated with radiotherapy plus ipilimumab. The chain uses TRBV11-2 and TRBJ2-3, with a tentative D call TRBD2 (6 bases). The CDR3 here is CASSLAGVTDTQYF. The CDR3 DNA reads TGTGCCAGCAGCTTAGCGGGAGTTACAGATACGCAGTATTTT.